Given below is one TCR beta chain in context. The source of the sample is a study of blood T cell repertoires in COVID-19. Study-wide background: Sample material is recorded as cDNA or gDNA derived from T cells, B-cell-depleted T cells, or PBMCs.

V was clipped by 8 bases and J by 7 bases, with 11 bases between them. CDR3 length: 12 residues. The germline CDR1 and CDR2 sequences are MDHEN and SYDVKM. Clones were sequenced by immunoSEQ multiplex PCR, and TCRdb holds only the in-frame ones, with some missing. The sample includes about 130,000 clones, over 75% of them seen just once. This sequence originates from a man between 60 and 70 years old with acute or convalescent COVID-19. The sample was peripheral blood. The rearrangement uses TRBV28 and TRBJ1-4; D is unresolved. The CDR3 DNA sequence: TGTGCCAGCCTCGGGTATGGTGAAAAACTGTTTTTT. Translation: CASLGYGEKLFF.